This T cell receptor beta chain was obtained from a study of cytomegalovirus exposure and HLA in healthy donors. The PCR contained 60 Vbeta and 13 Jbeta primers. Sequencing used immunoSEQ multiplex PCR; TCRdb keeps in-frame clones, though not all of them. Here the sample spans 150,000 to 200,000 clones, around 84% being singletons. The sequence came from a man between 18 and 29 years old in good health and CMV-seropositive. Specimen: PBMCs.

Written as DNA, the CDR3 is TGTGCCAGCAGCTTAATCGGTGTTGGAGGGGGAGGGGAGCAGTACTTC. Encoded protein: CASSLIGVGGGGEQYF. V is TRBV7-8 and J is TRBJ2-7; maybe TRBD2 (7 bases). Germline assignment: CDR1 SGHVS and CDR2 FQNEAQ. The CDR3 is 16 amino acids. V lost 2 bases, J lost 7 bases, and 21 bases lay in between.